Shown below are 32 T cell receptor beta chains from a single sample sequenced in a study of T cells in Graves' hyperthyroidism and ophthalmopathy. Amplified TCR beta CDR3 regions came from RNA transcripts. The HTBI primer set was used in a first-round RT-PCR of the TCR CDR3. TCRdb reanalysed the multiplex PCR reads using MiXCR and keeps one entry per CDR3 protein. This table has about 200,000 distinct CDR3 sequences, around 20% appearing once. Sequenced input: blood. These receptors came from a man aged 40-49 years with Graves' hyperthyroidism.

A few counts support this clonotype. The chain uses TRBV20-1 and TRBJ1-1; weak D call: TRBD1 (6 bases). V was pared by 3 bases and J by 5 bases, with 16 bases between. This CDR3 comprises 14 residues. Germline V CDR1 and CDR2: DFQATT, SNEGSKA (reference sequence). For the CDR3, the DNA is TGCAGTGCTAGGGGGGGGGGCCCGGGGACTGAAGCTTTCTTT. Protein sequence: CSARGGGPGTEAFF.

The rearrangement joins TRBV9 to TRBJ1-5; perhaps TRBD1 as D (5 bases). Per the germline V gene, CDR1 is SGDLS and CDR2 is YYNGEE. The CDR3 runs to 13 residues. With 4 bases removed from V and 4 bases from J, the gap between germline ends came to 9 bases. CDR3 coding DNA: TGTGCCAGCAGCTCAGGGTGGAATCAGCCCCAGCATTTT. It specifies CASSSGWNQPQHF.

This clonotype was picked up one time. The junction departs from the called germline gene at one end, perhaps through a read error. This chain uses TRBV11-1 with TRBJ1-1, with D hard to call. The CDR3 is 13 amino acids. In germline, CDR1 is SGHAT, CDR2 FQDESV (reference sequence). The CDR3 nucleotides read TGTGCCAGCAGCTCTAGACTGAACACTGAAGCCTTCTTT. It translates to CASSSRLNTEAFF.

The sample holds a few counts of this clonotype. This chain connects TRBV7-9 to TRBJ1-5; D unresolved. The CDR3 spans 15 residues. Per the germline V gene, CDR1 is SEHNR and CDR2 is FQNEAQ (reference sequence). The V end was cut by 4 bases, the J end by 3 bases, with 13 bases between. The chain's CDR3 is CASSSDGEHNQPQHF. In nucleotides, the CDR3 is TGTGCCAGCAGCTCGGACGGAGAACACAATCAGCCCCAGCATTTT. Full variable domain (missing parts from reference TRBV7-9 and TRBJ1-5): DTGVSQNPRHKITKRGQNVTFRCDPISEHNRLYWYRQTLGQGPEFLTYFQNEAQLEKSRLLSDRFSAERPKGSFSTLEIQRTEQGDSAMYLCASSSDGEHNQPQHFGDGTRLSIL.

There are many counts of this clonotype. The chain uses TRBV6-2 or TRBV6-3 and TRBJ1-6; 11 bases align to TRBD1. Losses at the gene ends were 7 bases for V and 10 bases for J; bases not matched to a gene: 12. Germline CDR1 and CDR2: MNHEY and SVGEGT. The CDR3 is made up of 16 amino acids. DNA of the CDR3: TGTGCCAGCACCGACAGGGGGACAGGGGGAGAGTCACCCCTCCACTTT. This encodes CASTDRGTGGESPLHF.

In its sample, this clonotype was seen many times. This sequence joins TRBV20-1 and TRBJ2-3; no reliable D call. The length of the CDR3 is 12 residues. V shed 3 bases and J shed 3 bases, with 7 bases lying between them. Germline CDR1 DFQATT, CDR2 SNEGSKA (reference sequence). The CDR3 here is CSARSRTDTQYF. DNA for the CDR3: TGCAGTGCTAGGTCCAGGACAGATACGCAGTATTTT.

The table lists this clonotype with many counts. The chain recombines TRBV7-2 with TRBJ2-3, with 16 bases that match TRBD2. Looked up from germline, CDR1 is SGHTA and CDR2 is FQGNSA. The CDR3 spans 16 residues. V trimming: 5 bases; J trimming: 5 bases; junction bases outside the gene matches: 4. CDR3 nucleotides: TGTGCCAGCAGCACGGGACTAGCGGGGGGGCAAGATACGCAGTATTTT. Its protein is CASSTGLAGGQDTQYF.

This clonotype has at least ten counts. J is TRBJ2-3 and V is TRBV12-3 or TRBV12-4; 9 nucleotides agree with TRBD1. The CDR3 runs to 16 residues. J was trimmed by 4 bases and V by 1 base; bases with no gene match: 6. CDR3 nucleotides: TGTGCCAGCAGTTTAGGGGGACAGGGTTCGGCAGATACGCAGTATTTT. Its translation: CASSLGGQGSADTQYF.

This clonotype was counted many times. The CDR3, as DNA: TGTGCCAGCAGCGGGGTGAGCAATCAGCCCCAGCATTTT. This translates into CASSGVSNQPQHF. V usage is TRBV9 and J usage is TRBJ1-5; D call uncertain. CDR1 and CDR2 from the germline V gene are SGDLS and YYNGEE. V lost 3 bases and J lost 1, with 5 bases in between. The CDR3 is 13 residues long.

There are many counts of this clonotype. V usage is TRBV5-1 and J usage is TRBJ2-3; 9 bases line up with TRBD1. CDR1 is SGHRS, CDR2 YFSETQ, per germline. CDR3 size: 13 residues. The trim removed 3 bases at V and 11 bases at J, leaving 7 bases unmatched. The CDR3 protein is CASSWGTGFEQYF. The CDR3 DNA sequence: TGCGCCAGCAGCTGGGGGACAGGGTTTGAGCAGTATTTT.

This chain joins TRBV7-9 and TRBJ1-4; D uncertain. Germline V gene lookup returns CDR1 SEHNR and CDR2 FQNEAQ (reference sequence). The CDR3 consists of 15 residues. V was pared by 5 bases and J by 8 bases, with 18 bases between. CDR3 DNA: TGTGCCAGCAGCCCCAGTGGAGGGTTTGTAGAAAAACTGTTTTTT. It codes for CASSPSGGFVEKLFF.

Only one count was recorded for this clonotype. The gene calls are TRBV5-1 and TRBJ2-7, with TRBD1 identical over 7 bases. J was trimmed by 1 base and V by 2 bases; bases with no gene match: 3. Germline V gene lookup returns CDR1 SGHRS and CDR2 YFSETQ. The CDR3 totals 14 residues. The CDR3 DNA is TGCGCCAGCAGCTTCGGGACAGCTTCCTACGAGCAGTACTTC. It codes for CASSFGTASYEQYF.

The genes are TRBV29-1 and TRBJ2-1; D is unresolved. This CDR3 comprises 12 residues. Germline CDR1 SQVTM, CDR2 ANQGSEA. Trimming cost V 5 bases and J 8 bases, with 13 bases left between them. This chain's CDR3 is CSVPSRTHEQFF. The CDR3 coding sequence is TGCAGCGTTCCGTCCCGAACCCATGAGCAGTTCTTC.

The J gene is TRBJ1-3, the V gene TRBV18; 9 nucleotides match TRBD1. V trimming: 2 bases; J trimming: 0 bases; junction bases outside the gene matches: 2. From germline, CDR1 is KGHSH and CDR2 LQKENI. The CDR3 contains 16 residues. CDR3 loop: CASSPGQGFSGNTIYF. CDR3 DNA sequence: TGTGCCAGCTCACCAGGACAGGGGTTCTCTGGAAACACCATATATTTT.

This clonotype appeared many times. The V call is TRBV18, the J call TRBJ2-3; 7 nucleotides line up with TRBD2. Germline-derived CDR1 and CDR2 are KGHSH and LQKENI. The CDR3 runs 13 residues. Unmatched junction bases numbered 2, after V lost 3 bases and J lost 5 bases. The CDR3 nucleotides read TGTGCCAGCTCACCCGGACTAGGAGATACGCAGTATTTT. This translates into CASSPGLGDTQYF.

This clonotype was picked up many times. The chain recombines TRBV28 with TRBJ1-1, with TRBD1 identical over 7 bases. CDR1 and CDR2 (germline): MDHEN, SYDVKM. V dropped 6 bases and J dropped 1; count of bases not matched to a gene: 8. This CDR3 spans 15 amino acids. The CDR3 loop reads CASSRLDRSNTEAFF. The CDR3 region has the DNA TGTGCCAGCAGCAGATTGGACAGGTCGAACACTGAAGCTTTCTTT.

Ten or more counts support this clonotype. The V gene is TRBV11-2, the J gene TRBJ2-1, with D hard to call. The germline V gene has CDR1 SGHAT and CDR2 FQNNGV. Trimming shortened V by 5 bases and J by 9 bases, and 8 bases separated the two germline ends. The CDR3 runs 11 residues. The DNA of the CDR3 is TGTGCCAGCAGCCACCCGAGTGAGCAGTTCTTC. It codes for CASSHPSEQFF. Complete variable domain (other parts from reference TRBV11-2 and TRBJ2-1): EAGVAQSPRYKIIEKRQSVAFWCNPISGHATLYWYQQILGQGPKLLIQFQNNGVVDDSQLPKDRFSAERLKGVDSTLKIQPAKLEDSAVYLCASSHPSEQFFGPGTRLTVL.

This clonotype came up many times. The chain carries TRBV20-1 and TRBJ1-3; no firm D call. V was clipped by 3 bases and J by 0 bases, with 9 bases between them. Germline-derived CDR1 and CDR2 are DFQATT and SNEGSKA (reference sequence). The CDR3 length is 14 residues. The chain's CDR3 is CSASLPSSGNTIYF. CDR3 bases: TGCAGTGCTAGTCTACCTAGCTCTGGAAACACCATATATTTT.

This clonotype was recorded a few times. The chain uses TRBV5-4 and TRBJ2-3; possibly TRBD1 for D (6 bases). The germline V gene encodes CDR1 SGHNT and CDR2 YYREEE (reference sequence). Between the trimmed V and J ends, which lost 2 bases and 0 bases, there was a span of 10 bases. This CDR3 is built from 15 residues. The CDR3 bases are TGTGCCAGCAGCTTCAGGGGCAGTAGCACAGATACGCAGTATTTT. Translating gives CASSFRGSSTDTQYF.

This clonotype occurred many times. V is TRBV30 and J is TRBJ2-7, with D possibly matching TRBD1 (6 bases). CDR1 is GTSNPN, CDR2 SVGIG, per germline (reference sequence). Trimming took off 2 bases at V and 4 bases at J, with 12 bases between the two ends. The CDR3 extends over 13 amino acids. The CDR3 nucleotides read TGTGCCTGGAGTCCTGGGGGCGCGTACGAGCAGTACTTC. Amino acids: CAWSPGGAYEQYF.

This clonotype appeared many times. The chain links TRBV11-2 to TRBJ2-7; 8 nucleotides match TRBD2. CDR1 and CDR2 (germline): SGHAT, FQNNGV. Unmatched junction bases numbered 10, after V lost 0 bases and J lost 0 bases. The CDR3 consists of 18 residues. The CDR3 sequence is CASSLDWGSGISSYEQYF. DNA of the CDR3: TGTGCCAGCAGCTTAGATTGGGGTAGCGGGATCAGCTCCTACGAGCAGTACTTC.

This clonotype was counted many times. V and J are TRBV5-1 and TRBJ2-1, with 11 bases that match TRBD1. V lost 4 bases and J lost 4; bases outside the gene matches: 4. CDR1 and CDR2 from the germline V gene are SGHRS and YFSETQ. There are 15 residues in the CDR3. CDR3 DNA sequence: TGCGCCAGCAGCAACGGACAGGGGGCATACAATGAGCAGTTCTTC. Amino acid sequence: CASSNGQGAYNEQFF.

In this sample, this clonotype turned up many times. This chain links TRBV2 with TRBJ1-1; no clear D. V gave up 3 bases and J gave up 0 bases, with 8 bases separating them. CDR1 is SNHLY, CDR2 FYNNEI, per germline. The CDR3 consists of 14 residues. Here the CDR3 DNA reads TGTGCCAGCAGTGATGGCGCGATGAACACTGAAGCTTTCTTT. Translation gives CASSDGAMNTEAFF.

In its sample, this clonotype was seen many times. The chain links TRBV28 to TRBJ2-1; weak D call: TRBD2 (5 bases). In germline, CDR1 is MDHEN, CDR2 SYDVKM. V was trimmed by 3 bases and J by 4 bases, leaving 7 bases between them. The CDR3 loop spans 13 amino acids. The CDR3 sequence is CASSFSGYNEQFF. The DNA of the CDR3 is TGTGCCAGCAGTTTCTCGGGATACAATGAGCAGTTCTTC.

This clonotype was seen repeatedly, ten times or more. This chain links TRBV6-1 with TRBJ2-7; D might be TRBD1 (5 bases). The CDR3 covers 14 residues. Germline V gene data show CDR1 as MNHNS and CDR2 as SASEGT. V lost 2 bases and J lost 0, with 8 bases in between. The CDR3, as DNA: TGTGCCAGCAGTGAATTCGGACACTCCTACGAGCAGTACTTC. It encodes CASSEFGHSYEQYF.

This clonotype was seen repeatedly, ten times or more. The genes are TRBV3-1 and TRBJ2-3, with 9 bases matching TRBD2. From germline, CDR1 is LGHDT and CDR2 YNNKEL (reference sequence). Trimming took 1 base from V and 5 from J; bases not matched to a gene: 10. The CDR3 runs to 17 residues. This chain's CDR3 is CASSQAPLAGKRDTQYF. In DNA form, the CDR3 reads TGTGCCAGCAGCCAAGCCCCTCTAGCGGGAAAGCGAGATACGCAGTATTTT.

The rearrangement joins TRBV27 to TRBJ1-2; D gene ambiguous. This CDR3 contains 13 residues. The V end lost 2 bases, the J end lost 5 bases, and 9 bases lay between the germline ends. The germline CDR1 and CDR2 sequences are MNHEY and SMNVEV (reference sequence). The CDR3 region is CASSLAPAYGYTF. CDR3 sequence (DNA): TGTGCCAGCAGTTTAGCGCCAGCTTATGGCTACACCTTC.

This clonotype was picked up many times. The CDR3 region is CASSPDTRELFF. CDR3 DNA sequence: TGTGCCAGCAGCCCGGACACACGCGAACTGTTTTTT. The chain joins TRBV7-9 to TRBJ1-4; perhaps TRBD1 as D (5 bases). The CDR3 is 12 amino acids. In germline, CDR1 is SEHNR, CDR2 FQNEAQ (reference sequence). V was trimmed by 5 bases and J by 12 bases, leaving 13 bases between them.

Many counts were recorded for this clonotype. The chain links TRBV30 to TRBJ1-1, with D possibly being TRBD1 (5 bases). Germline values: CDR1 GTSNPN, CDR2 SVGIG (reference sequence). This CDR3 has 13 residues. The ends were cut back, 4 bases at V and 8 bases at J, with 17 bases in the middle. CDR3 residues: CAWMGPAAQEAFF. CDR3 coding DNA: TGTGCCTGGATGGGGCCGGCAGCCCAAGAAGCTTTCTTT.

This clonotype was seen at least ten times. CDR3 protein: CASRVRGGGRYEQYF. The CDR3 coding sequence is TGTGCCAGCAGAGTTAGGGGGGGGGGCCGTTACGAGCAGTACTTC. The chain employs TRBV28 and TRBJ2-7; perhaps TRBD2 as D (7 bases). CDR3 length: 15 residues. CDR1 and CDR2 (germline): MDHEN, SYDVKM. Between the trimmed V and J ends, which lost 6 bases and 4 bases, there was a span of 19 bases.

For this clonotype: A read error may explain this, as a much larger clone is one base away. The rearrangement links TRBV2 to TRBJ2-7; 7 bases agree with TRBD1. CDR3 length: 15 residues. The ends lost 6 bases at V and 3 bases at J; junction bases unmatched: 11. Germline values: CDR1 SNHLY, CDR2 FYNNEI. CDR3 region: CASRAGGRSRYEQYF. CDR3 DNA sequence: TGTGCCAGCAGAGCAGGGGGACGGAGCCGCTACGAGCAGTACTTC.

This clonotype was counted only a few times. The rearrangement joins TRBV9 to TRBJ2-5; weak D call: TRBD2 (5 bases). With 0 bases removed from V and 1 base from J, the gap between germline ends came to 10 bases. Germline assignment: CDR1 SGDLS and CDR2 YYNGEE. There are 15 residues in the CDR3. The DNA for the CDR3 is TGTGCCAGCAGCGTAGGTTCGGGATTCCAAGAGACCCAGTACTTC. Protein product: CASSVGSGFQETQYF.